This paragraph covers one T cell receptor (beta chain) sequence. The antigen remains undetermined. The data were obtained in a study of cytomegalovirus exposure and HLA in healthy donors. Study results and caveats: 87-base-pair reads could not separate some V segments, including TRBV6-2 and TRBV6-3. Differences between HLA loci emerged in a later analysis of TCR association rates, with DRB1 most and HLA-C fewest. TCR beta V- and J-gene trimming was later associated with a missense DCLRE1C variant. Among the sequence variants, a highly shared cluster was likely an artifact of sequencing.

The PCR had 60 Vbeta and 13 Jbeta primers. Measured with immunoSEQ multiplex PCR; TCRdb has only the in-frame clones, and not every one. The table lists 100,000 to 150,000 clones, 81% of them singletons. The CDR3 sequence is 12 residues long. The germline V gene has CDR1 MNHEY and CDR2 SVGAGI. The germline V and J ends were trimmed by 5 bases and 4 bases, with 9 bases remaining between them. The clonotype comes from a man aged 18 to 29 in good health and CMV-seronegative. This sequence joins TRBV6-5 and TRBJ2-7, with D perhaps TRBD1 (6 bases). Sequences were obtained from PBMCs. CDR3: CASSPQGYEQYF. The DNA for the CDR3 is TGTGCCAGCAGTCCGCAGGGGTACGAGCAGTACTTC.